The 3 T cell receptor beta chains reported below all come from one sample, sequenced in a study of blood T cell repertoires in COVID-19. This table comes from immunoSEQ multiplex PCR, and its TCRdb copy is limited to in-frame clones, with some not included. The sample yields about 170,000 clones, more than 70% seen once. What was sequenced was peripheral blood. The receptors were sampled from a man in his forties or fifties who had recovered from COVID-19.

The V and J genes are TRBV6-5 and TRBJ2-7, with 8 nucleotides matching TRBD2. Germline CDR1 and CDR2: MNHEY and SVGAGI. This CDR3 has 15 amino acids. J lost 2 bases, V lost 5 bases, and 8 bases had no gene match. CDR3 amino acids: CASSPSGGPTYEQYF. CDR3 bases: TGTGCCAGCAGTCCCAGCGGGGGCCCTACCTACGAGCAGTACTTC.

The rearrangement uses TRBV19 and TRBJ2-7, with D maybe TRBD2 (6 bases). In germline, CDR1 is LNHDA, CDR2 SQIVND (reference sequence). The CDR3 sequence is 13 residues long. V dropped 5 bases and J dropped 3 bases, with 11 bases sitting between them. Here the CDR3 reads CASSLGLNYEQYF. CDR3 DNA: TGTGCCAGTAGTTTGGGACTGAACTACGAGCAGTACTTC.

This clone was detected a few times. This chain uses TRBV5-1 with TRBJ1-6; D is uncertain. This CDR3 has 13 residues. Trimming removed 5 bases at V and 6 bases at J, with 9 bases between. The V gene's germline CDR1 is SGHRS and CDR2 YFSETQ. CDR3: CASRWRPNSPLHF. In DNA, the CDR3 is TGCGCCAGCAGATGGAGGCCTAATTCACCCCTCCACTTT.